Given below is one T cell receptor beta chain in context. Its antigen remains unknown. The gene symbols are mouse symbols. The CDR3 goes on 4 residues after the read ends, and that part is filled in from the germline J gene. This CDR3 region has 16 residues. From germline, CDR1 is FNHDT and CDR2 SITEND (reference sequence). V dropped 3 bases and J dropped 1; count of bases not matched to a gene: 7. This entry is derived from a study of CD8+ T cells in alopecia areata. Study as a whole: It was approximately 6-10-week-old female C3H/HeJ mice that received skin from approximately 6-12-month-old C3H/HeJ graft donors with spontaneous alopecia.

The pooled cutaneous lymph node cells were sorted using several markers (CD4, CD8alpha, NKG2D, NKG2ACE and others). The authors extracted RNA and reverse transcribed it into cDNA as the sequencing template. TCRdb's copy holds only in-frame clones and misses some; the assay was immunoSEQ multiplex PCR. The specimen has around 290,000 clones, none found just once. Study outcomes and limitations: Mice showed TCR sharing more clearly than patients did, possibly owing to HLA.

This TCR was recovered from a C3H/HeJ mouse with alopecia areata. Mice of this strain are of MHC haplotype H2-k. Material for sequencing was CD4+ T cells sorted from a lymph node. The rearrangement links TRBV19 to TRBJ2-3, with TRBD2 matching 8 bases. CDR3: CASSTRTGFGAETLYF. The CDR3 bases that were read are TGTGCCAGCAGTACTCGGACTGGGTTTGGTGCAGAA.